In this sample, the clone carrying this T cell receptor (beta chain) turned up many times. Its antigen is unknown. The source of the sample is a study of T cells in Graves' hyperthyroidism and ophthalmopathy. General study results and limits: Model-based prediction identified ophthalmopathy a median about 6.8 months prior to its onset.

Exclusion followed for patients with uncontrolled infection, other autoimmune disease, pregnancy or lactation. Amplification of TCR beta CDR3 regions was performed using RNA transcripts as template. An initial round of RT-PCR targeting the TCR CDR3 relied on the HTBI primer set. TCRdb recomputed calls from the multiplex PCR reads with MiXCR, one row per CDR3 protein. In the table there are around 280,000 distinct CDR3 sequences, roughly 15% of which are singletons. With V trimmed by 0 bases and J by 6 bases, 9 bases remained unmatched. CDR3 length: 16 residues. Germline V lookup: CDR1 DFQATT, CDR2 SNEGSKA (reference sequence).

The chain employs TRBV20-1 and TRBJ2-3; the match to TRBD1 covers 10 bases. Sample: blood. This receptor was obtained from a woman in her 30s with Graves' hyperthyroidism that later progressed to Graves' ophthalmopathy. The CDR3 protein is CSARENRDRGRDTQYF. CDR3 sequence (DNA): TGCAGTGCTAGAGAAAACAGGGACAGGGGTCGGGATACGCAGTATTTT.